Each of the 32 T cell receptor beta chains below was sequenced from the same sample in a study of CD8+ T cells in alopecia areata. Investigators isolated RNA and reverse transcribed it into cDNA to act as the sequencing template. The assay was immunoSEQ multiplex PCR, and TCRdb's table has in-frame clones only and misses some. This table holds 93,000 or so clones, around 59% found once. Sample: CD4+ T cells sorted from blood. The receptors come from a human donor in good health.

This clone was found a few times. CDR3 sequence reads: CASSYSEGAGETQYF. DNA for the CDR3: TGTGCCAGCAGTTACTCGGAGGGGGCGGGAGAGACCCAGTACTTC. V usage is TRBV6-5 and J usage is TRBJ2-5; a possible D gene is TRBD1 (7 bases). The CDR3 covers 15 residues. In germline, CDR1 is MNHEY, CDR2 SVGAGI. Trimming cost V 0 bases and J 4 bases, with 12 bases left between them.

The chain joins TRBV14 to TRBJ1-2; D ambiguous. This CDR3 comprises 13 residues. Trimming removed 4 bases at V and 4 bases at J, with 10 bases between. Germline lookup yields CDR1 SGHDN and CDR2 FVKESK. The CDR3 loop reads CASSPELSYGYTF. CDR3 sequence (DNA): TGTGCCAGCAGCCCCGAGTTAAGCTATGGCTACACCTTC.

CDR3 DNA sequence: TGTGCCAGCAGCAAAGACCCAGAGACCCAGTACTTC. Translation: CASSKDPETQYF. The chain carries TRBV21-1 and TRBJ2-5. TRBV21-1 is described as a pseudogene. The CDR3 length is 12 residues.

CDR3 in amino acids: CASSLGVFGSTDTQYF. The CDR3, as DNA: TGCGCCAGCAGCTTGGGGGTATTCGGGAGCACAGATACGCAGTATTTT. The gene calls are TRBV5-1 and TRBJ2-3, with no clear D. Germline V lookup: CDR1 SGHRS, CDR2 YFSETQ. V lost 0 bases and J 0 bases, leaving 11 bases between the germline ends. CDR3 length: 16 amino acids.

This chain connects TRBV2 to TRBJ2-7; tentatively, D is TRBD2 (7 bases). The CDR3 is 15 amino acids. Deletions cut 6 bases from V and 9 bases from J, with 24 bases between. The germline CDR1 and CDR2 sequences are SNHLY and FYNNEI. Written as DNA, the CDR3 is TGTGCCAGCAGCCGCCTGGTGGCGGGGGCCGCGGCGCAGTACTTC. Protein sequence: CASSRLVAGAAAQYF.

The chain has TRBV29-1 and TRBJ2-5; 7 bases match TRBD2. With V trimmed by 4 bases and J by 5 bases, 4 bases remained unmatched. Germline lookup yields CDR1 SQVTM and CDR2 ANQGSEA. The CDR3 has 12 amino acids. For the CDR3, the DNA is TGCAGCGTTGTTCGGGGAGGGGAGACCCAGTACTTC. This sequence encodes CSVVRGGETQYF.

The genes are TRBV2 and TRBJ2-7; no clear D gene. Germline CDR1 reads SNHLY; CDR2 reads FYNNEI. The CDR3 is made up of 15 amino acids. V shed 2 bases and J shed 2 bases, with 13 bases lying between them. This CDR3 is CASSEQNLVTYEQYF. The CDR3 coding sequence is TGTGCCAGCAGTGAACAGAACCTCGTTACCTACGAGCAGTACTTC.

Comments on this clone: Its ends do not fully match the called genes, so a read error is possible. J is TRBJ2-2 and V is TRBV7-7; 10 bases align to TRBD2. Germline-derived CDR1 and CDR2 are SSHAT and FNYEAQ (reference sequence). The CDR3 totals 16 residues. CDR3 sequence: CASSLAGGSSGGELFF. The CDR3 nucleotides are TGTGCTAGCAGCTTAGCGGGGGGCAGCTCCGGCGGGGAGCTGTTTTTT.

This clone was counted a few times. The chain employs TRBV7-6 and TRBJ2-7; 12 bases fit TRBD2. CDR1 SGHVS and CDR2 FNYEAQ come from the germline V gene. With V trimmed by 5 bases and J by 2 bases, 4 bases remained unmatched. This CDR3 has 15 residues. CDR3 loop: CASSILAGGAYEQYF. CDR3 in DNA: TGTGCCAGCAGCATACTAGCGGGGGGAGCCTACGAGCAGTACTTC.

J is TRBJ1-4 and V is TRBV5-4; 8 nucleotides align to TRBD1. With 4 bases clipped from V and 8 bases from J, the junction kept 7 bases outside the gene matches. The germline CDR1 and CDR2 sequences are SGHNT and YYREEE (reference sequence). The CDR3 contains 14 residues. CDR3 amino acids: CASSPDRVDEKLFF. The CDR3 nucleotides read TGTGCCAGCAGCCCGGACAGGGTCGACGAAAAACTGTTTTTT.

The V call is TRBV2, the J call TRBJ1-5; D perhaps matches TRBD1 (5 bases). CDR3 length: 17 amino acids. V was trimmed by 3 bases and J by 1 base, leaving 16 bases between them. CDR1 and CDR2 (germline): SNHLY, FYNNEI. The CDR3: CASSEQGTPTSNQPQHF. The CDR3 DNA is TGTGCCAGCAGTGAGCAGGGAACTCCTACGAGCAATCAGCCCCAGCATTTT.

The rearrangement links TRBV5-1 to TRBJ2-4; the D is unclear. Deletions cut 0 bases from V and 1 base from J, with 8 bases between. This CDR3 comprises 15 residues. CDR1 and CDR2 from the germline V gene are SGHRS and YFSETQ. CDR3 protein: CASSLEGSAKNIQYF. CDR3 DNA sequence: TGCGCCAGCAGCTTGGAAGGGTCGGCCAAAAACATTCAGTACTTC. Full variable domain (remainder filled in from reference TRBV5-1 and TRBJ2-4): KAGVTQTPRYLIKTRGQQVTLSCSPISGHRSVSWYQQTPGQGLQFLFEYFSETQRNKGNFPGRFSGRQFSNSRSEMNVSTLELGDSALYLCASSLEGSAKNIQYFGAGTRLSVL.

The gene calls are TRBV29-1 and TRBJ2-1; D gene uncertain. V was pared by 5 bases and J by 7 bases, with 12 bases between. The CDR3 is 12 amino acids. CDR1 is SQVTM and CDR2 is ANQGSEA in the germline V gene. The CDR3 loop is CSVTISANEQFF. The CDR3, as DNA: TGCAGCGTTACGATTTCTGCGAATGAGCAGTTCTTC.

The chain is built from TRBV7-9 and TRBJ2-3; 8 bases are shared with TRBD2. Germline V gene sequence: CDR1 SEHNR, CDR2 FQNEAQ (reference sequence). The length of the CDR3 is 16 residues. V trimming: 4 bases; J trimming: 4 bases; junction bases outside the gene matches: 10. The CDR3 bases are TGTGCCAGCAGCTACTCCGGACTAGCCAGCCCAGATACGCAGTATTTT. This translates into CASSYSGLASPDTQYF.

The CDR3 loop reads CASSEEGGDRTDTQYF. The CDR3 DNA follows: TGTGCCAGCAGTGAAGAGGGCGGGGACCGCACAGATACGCAGTATTTT. V usage is TRBV25-1 and J usage is TRBJ2-3, with D perhaps TRBD2 (6 bases). V shed 2 bases and J shed 1 base, with 13 bases lying between them. The CDR3 is 16 residues long. CDR1 MGHDK and CDR2 SYGVNS come from the germline V gene.

The chain has TRBV29-1 and TRBJ1-1; the match to TRBD1 covers 7 bases. Looked up from germline, CDR1 is SQVTM and CDR2 is ANQGSEA. The CDR3 covers 15 residues. The ends lost 4 bases at V and 0 bases at J; junction bases unmatched: 8. The CDR3 reads CSVGQGPSMNTEAFF. DNA of the CDR3: TGCAGCGTTGGACAGGGACCCTCCATGAACACTGAAGCTTTCTTT.

The genes are TRBV30 and TRBJ2-7; D tentatively fits TRBD1 or TRBD2 (6 bases each). V lost 3 bases to trimming and J lost 5 bases, with 11 bases between them. CDR3 length: 12 residues. Germline V gene data show CDR1 as GTSNPN and CDR2 as SVGIG (reference sequence). The CDR3 sequence is CAWRPGAHEQYF. The CDR3 nucleotides read TGTGCCTGGAGGCCGGGGGCCCACGAGCAGTACTTC.

This clone has just a few counts. This rearrangement joins TRBV7-9 to TRBJ2-1; D is undetermined. Germline V CDR1 and CDR2: SEHNR, FQNEAQ (reference sequence). CDR3 length: 13 residues. With 3 bases removed from V and 5 bases from J, the gap between germline ends came to 8 bases. CDR3 sequence: CASSFSGDNEQFF. DNA of the CDR3: TGTGCCAGCAGCTTCTCAGGAGACAATGAGCAGTTCTTC.

CDR3 DNA sequence: TGTGCCAGCAGCTTCATTCGGGAGCAGTTCTTC. It specifies CASSFIREQFF. The chain carries TRBV7-2 and TRBJ2-1, with unresolved D. This CDR3 comprises 11 residues. Trimming removed 3 bases at V and 10 bases at J, with 7 bases between. CDR1 is SGHTA, CDR2 FQGNSA, per germline.

This clone occurred a few times. This chain uses TRBV19 with TRBJ2-3; 8 bases map to TRBD2. The CDR3 runs 15 residues. J gave up 0 bases and V 11 bases, and 10 bases lay outside the gene matches. CDR1 is LNHDA, CDR2 SQIVND, per germline (reference sequence). The CDR3 sequence: CAPTGRGDSTDTQYF. CDR3 DNA: TGTGCCCCTACGGGGCGGGGGGACAGCACAGATACGCAGTATTTT.

This chain uses TRBV29-1 with TRBJ2-1; D possibly corresponds to TRBD2 (6 bases). The CDR3 is made up of 11 amino acids. V lost 4 bases and J lost 10, with 11 bases in between. Germline lookup yields CDR1 SQVTM and CDR2 ANQGSEA. For the CDR3, the DNA is TGCAGCGTTGGCCGGGACTGGGAGCAGTTCTTC. Translated, it gives CSVGRDWEQFF.

The chain has TRBV4-1 and TRBJ2-7; 7 bases align to TRBD2. Trimming removed 0 bases from V and 1 base from J; junction bases left unmatched: 12. CDR1 is MGHRA and CDR2 is YSYEKL in the germline V gene. CDR3 length: 18 amino acids. This chain's CDR3 is CASSQEVKGGGASYEQYF. CDR3 coding DNA: TGCGCCAGCAGCCAAGAAGTTAAGGGCGGGGGTGCTTCCTACGAGCAGTACTTC.

The CDR3 bases are TGTGCCAGCAGCTTAGGAGGCTGGGGGACAGGGGGCGCCGATACGCAGTATTTT. Protein sequence: CASSLGGWGTGGADTQYF. V gene TRBV7-6 combines with J gene TRBJ2-3; 12 nucleotides align to TRBD1. V shed 1 base, J shed 6 bases, and the junction held 11 bases outside the gene matches. Looked up from germline, CDR1 is SGHVS and CDR2 is FNYEAQ. The CDR3 runs 18 residues.

The chain recombines TRBV30 with TRBJ2-2; D not resolved. The germline V and J ends were trimmed by 3 bases and 3 bases, with 14 bases remaining between them. The CDR3 is 15 residues long. The germline CDR1 and CDR2 sequences are GTSNPN and SVGIG (reference sequence). For the CDR3, the DNA is TGTGCCTGGAGGGACGATCTAGTTTACACCGGGGAGCTGTTTTTT. Protein product: CAWRDDLVYTGELFF.

This chain links TRBV19 with TRBJ1-2; tentative D call: TRBD1 (6 bases). The germline V and J ends were trimmed by 4 bases and 7 bases, with 22 bases remaining between them. CDR3 length: 16 residues. The germline V gene has CDR1 LNHDA and CDR2 SQIVND (reference sequence). The CDR3 DNA sequence: TGTGCCAGTAGTACTAATCCGGGACATACATACGGTGGCTACACCTTC. It encodes CASSTNPGHTYGGYTF. Combining the CDR3 with reference TRBV19 and TRBJ1-2 gives the whole variable domain DGGITQSPKYLFRKEGQNVTLSCEQNLNHDAMYWYRQDPGQGLRLIYYSQIVNDFQKGDIAEGYSVSREKKESFPLTVTSAQKNPTAFYLCASSTNPGHTYGGYTFGSGTRLTVV.

V usage is TRBV7-3 and J usage is TRBJ1-6; D gene uncertain. Germline V CDR1 and CDR2: SGHTA, FQGTGA. V dropped 10 bases and J dropped 14 bases, with 18 bases sitting between them. This CDR3 is 12 amino acids long. This CDR3 is CAISRDPQTLHF. Written as DNA, the CDR3 is TGTGCCATCAGTAGAGATCCCCAAACCCTCCACTTT.

Only a few counts were recorded for this clone. The chain combines TRBV10-3 with TRBJ2-1; 8 nucleotides agree with TRBD1. Germline lookup yields CDR1 ENHRY and CDR2 SYGVKD. The length of the CDR3 is 15 residues. Unmatched junction bases numbered 10, after V lost 2 bases and J lost 10 bases. CDR3 in amino acids: CAISEGQGHPGEQFF. Written as DNA, the CDR3 is TGTGCCATCAGTGAGGGACAGGGTCACCCGGGCGAGCAGTTCTTC.

V gene TRBV20-1 combines with J gene TRBJ2-5; no clear D gene. The CDR3 runs to 11 residues. Germline V gene sequence: CDR1 DFQATT, CDR2 SNEGSKA (reference sequence). V lost 6 bases and J 4 bases, leaving 9 bases between the germline ends. The CDR3 protein is CSAVGGETQYF. Here the CDR3 DNA reads TGCAGTGCAGTGGGCGGAGAGACCCAGTACTTC.

The gene calls are TRBV27 and TRBJ1-1; D ambiguous. The CDR3 loop spans 13 amino acids. The V end lost 5 bases, the J end lost 1 base, and 8 bases lay between the germline ends. Germline CDR1 MNHEY, CDR2 SMNVEV (reference sequence). CDR3 amino acids: CASSGRANTEAFF. The CDR3 DNA sequence: TGTGCCAGCAGTGGGCGTGCGAACACTGAAGCTTTCTTT.

The J gene is TRBJ2-3, the V gene TRBV7-2; no clear D gene. The CDR3 has 14 residues. Germline V CDR1 and CDR2: SGHTA, FQGNSA. V was trimmed by 6 bases and J by 2 bases, leaving 12 bases between them. CDR3 amino acids: CASSIELPTDTQYF. DNA of the CDR3: TGTGCCAGCAGTATAGAACTACCCACAGATACGCAGTATTTT.

The V gene is TRBV30, the J gene TRBJ1-3; D is unclear. CDR1 and CDR2 (germline): GTSNPN, SVGIG (reference sequence). With 3 bases removed from V and 4 bases from J, the gap between germline ends came to 13 bases. The CDR3 runs 14 residues. In nucleotides, the CDR3 is TGTGCCTGGAGGAAGGATCGGTCGGGAAACACCATATATTTT. Residues: CAWRKDRSGNTIYF.

This clone was counted a few times. V usage is TRBV7-2 and J usage is TRBJ2-3; no firm D call. CDR1 is SGHTA and CDR2 is FQGNSA in the germline V gene. The CDR3 loop spans 12 amino acids. The V gene lost 6 bases and the J gene lost 4 bases, with 8 bases spanning the gap. The CDR3 region is CASSPAADTQYF. In DNA, the CDR3 is TGTGCCAGCAGTCCTGCAGCAGATACGCAGTATTTT.